The clone carrying this T cell receptor (beta chain) was counted a single time. This sample is part of a study of blood T cell repertoires in COVID-19. Turning to the study itself: Samples representing acute and convalescent COVID-19 were sourced from the United States, Italy and Spain. From T cells, B-cell-depleted T cells, or PBMCs came the material, which was cDNA or gDNA.

Germline-derived CDR1 and CDR2 are SEHNR and FQNEAQ (reference sequence). The CDR3 has 18 residues. Trimming took 5 bases from V and 0 from J, leaving 20 bases between them. As handled by the study authors: Reference gene primer amplification yielded estimated nucleated cell counts. Sequencing was performed with immunoSEQ multiplex PCR; in TCRdb, only in-frame clones are kept and a portion is missing. V, J and clone size are those of that table, while D and trimming were read from the DNA. In the table there are 90,000 to 120,000 clones, approximately 90% of which are singletons. The chain is built from TRBV7-9 and TRBJ1-3, with unresolved D. Material: peripheral blood. This receptor was identified in a woman aged 30 to 39 with acute or convalescent COVID-19. CDR3 protein: CASSALLERLISGNTIYF. The CDR3 region has the DNA TGTGCCAGCAGCGCCTTGCTGGAGCGCCTTATCTCTGGAAACACCATATATTTT.